Below are 24 T cell receptor beta chains sequenced from a single sample in a study of OX40 agonist ivuxolimab in advanced cancers. Data came from immunoSEQ multiplex PCR; TCRdb stores just in-frame clones and leaves some out. The sample has some 16,000 clones; 65% to 90% are singletons. The source material was CD4+ or CD8+ T cells sorted from blood, sampled in a trial of the OX40 agonist ivuxolimab. Receptors originate from an adult with an advanced solid tumor such as melanoma, head and neck, liver or kidney cancer.

The chain uses TRBV6-6 and TRBJ1-4, with 8 bases lining up with TRBD1. V lost 5 bases, J lost 8 bases, and 7 bases stayed unmatched. The CDR3 extends over 14 amino acids. Germline CDR1 reads MNHNY; CDR2 reads SVGAGI (reference sequence). CDR3 coding DNA: TGTGCCAGCAGTATCGGACAGGGCGAAGAAAAACTGTTTTTT. The encoded protein is CASSIGQGEEKLFF.

The genes are TRBV28 and TRBJ1-1, with TRBD1 matching 10 bases. The CDR3 runs 15 residues. From germline, CDR1 is MDHEN and CDR2 SYDVKM. J lost 3 bases, V lost 6 bases, and 7 bases had no gene match. The CDR3 coding sequence is TGTGCCAGCAGCTCTCCCGGGACAGGGGACACTGAAGCTTTCTTT. Its protein product is CASSSPGTGDTEAFF.

The V gene is TRBV28, the J gene TRBJ2-1; D is possibly TRBD2 (6 bases). The CDR3 is made up of 12 amino acids. Trimming took 3 bases from V and 11 from J, leaving 11 bases between them. Germline CDR1 MDHEN, CDR2 SYDVKM. The DNA of the CDR3 is TGTGCCAGCAGTTTGGGGGGAATGCAGCAGTTCTTC. It translates to CASSLGGMQQFF.

The CDR3 bases are TGTGCCATCAGTGAGGAGCCAGGGACTAATGAAAAACTGTTTTTT. Its protein product is CAISEEPGTNEKLFF. This sequence joins TRBV10-3 and TRBJ1-4; tentative D call: TRBD1 (5 bases). The germline V gene has CDR1 ENHRY and CDR2 SYGVKD. The CDR3 is 15 residues long. V was clipped by 2 bases and J by 2 bases, with 9 bases between them.

This clone was recorded a few times. The rearrangement uses TRBV2 and TRBJ1-4; D gene uncertain. V shed 7 bases and J shed 1 base, with 13 bases lying between them. The CDR3 is 15 residues long. CDR1 and CDR2 from the germline V gene are SNHLY and FYNNEI. The CDR3 DNA follows: TGTGCCAGCATCACGGCCCGGGGAACTAATGAAAAACTGTTTTTT. As protein: CASITARGTNEKLFF.

This chain links TRBV29-1 with TRBJ1-1; a possible D gene is TRBD1 (6 bases). Trimming left V 0 bases short and J 11 bases short, with 13 bases between. In germline, CDR1 is SQVTM, CDR2 ANQGSEA. This CDR3 is 12 amino acids long. As DNA, the CDR3 is TGCAGCGTTGAAGACCCGGGGGCGAGGGCTTTCTTT. This codes for CSVEDPGARAFF.

V is TRBV7-2 and J is TRBJ2-3; 9 nucleotides match TRBD2. Germline V CDR1 and CDR2: SGHTA, FQGNSA. The CDR3 sequence is 15 residues long. The V and J ends lost 1 base and 1 base, in that order; junction bases with no gene match: 0. CDR3 loop: CASSLVAGGTDTQYF. Here the CDR3 DNA reads TGTGCCAGCAGCTTAGTAGCGGGGGGCACAGATACGCAGTATTTT.

The rearrangement links TRBV7-2 to TRBJ2-5; 8 bases agree with TRBD1. V gave up 5 bases and J gave up 7 bases; unmatched junction bases: 9. This CDR3 is 14 amino acids long. CDR1 and CDR2 (germline): SGHTA, FQGNSA. Written as DNA, the CDR3 is TGTGCCAGCAGCGAGTACGCAGGGGGCGGGACCCAGTACTTC. Its protein product is CASSEYAGGGTQYF.

This clone has more than one count but fewer than ten. V is TRBV4-2 and J is TRBJ1-3; D unresolved. Deletions cut 6 bases from V and 0 bases from J, with 12 bases between. This CDR3 region has 15 residues. Per the germline V gene, CDR1 is LGHNA and CDR2 is YNFKEQ. CDR3 region: CASSTGLISGNTIYF. In nucleotides, the CDR3 is TGTGCCAGCAGTACGGGCCTTATCTCTGGAAACACCATATATTTT.

V gene TRBV11-1 combines with J gene TRBJ2-7, with a tentative D call TRBD2 (5 bases). The CDR3 sequence is 13 residues long. Germline V CDR1 and CDR2: SGHAT, FQDESV (reference sequence). Between the trimmed V and J ends, which lost 1 base and 4 bases, there was a span of 8 bases. The CDR3 protein is CASSLGTGYEQYF. The CDR3 nucleotides read TGTGCCAGCAGCTTAGGAACGGGATACGAGCAGTACTTC.

This clone appeared once. The chain combines TRBV7-2 with TRBJ2-2; maybe TRBD1 (5 bases). The CDR3 length is 14 residues. V dropped 5 bases and J dropped 4 bases, with 11 bases sitting between them. The germline CDR1 and CDR2 sequences are SGHTA and FQGNSA. The DNA for the CDR3 is TGTGCCAGCAGCCCCGCTGGGGCCACCGGGGAGCTGTTTTTT. Residues: CASSPAGATGELFF. Full variable domain (remainder filled in from reference TRBV7-2 and TRBJ2-2): GAGVSQSPSNKVTEKGKDVELRCDPISGHTALYWYRQSLGQGLEFLIYFQGNSAPDKSGLPSDRFSAERTGGSVSTLTIQRTQQEDSAVYLCASSPAGATGELFFGEGSRLTVL.

This chain connects TRBV7-8 to TRBJ2-5; D is undetermined. The last part of the DNA fits TRBJ2-7 better; the J call may be wrong. CDR3 length: 15 amino acids. Germline CDR1 reads SGHVS; CDR2 reads FQNEAQ. CDR3 sequence reads: CASSLGRRVSYEQYF. The CDR3 DNA follows: TGTGCCAGCAGCTTAGGACGTAGGGTTTCGTACGAGCAGTACTTC.

The chain is built from TRBV18 and TRBJ2-3; no clear D gene. V was cut by 0 bases and J by 3 bases, with 4 bases left in between. CDR1 and CDR2 (germline): KGHSH, LQKENI. The CDR3 covers 13 residues. Here the CDR3 DNA reads TGTGCCAGCTCACCACCGAGTACAGATACGCAGTATTTT. It specifies CASSPPSTDTQYF.

The chain couples TRBV7-2 to TRBJ2-6; D might be TRBD1 (5 bases). Germline assignment: CDR1 SGHTA and CDR2 FQGNSA. Trimming shortened V by 5 bases and J by 1 base, and 9 bases separated the two germline ends. This CDR3 is built from 15 residues. CDR3 sequence (DNA): TGTGCCAGCAGCCTCACAGGTTCTGGGGCCAACGTCCTGACTTTC. Its translation is CASSLTGSGANVLTF. The complete variable domain, with remaining parts taken from reference TRBV7-2 and TRBJ2-6, reads GAGVSQSPSNKVTEKGKDVELRCDPISGHTALYWYRQSLGQGLEFLIYFQGNSAPDKSGLPSDRFSAERTGGSVSTLTIQRTQQEDSAVYLCASSLTGSGANVLTFGAGSRLTVL.

The chain joins TRBV28 to TRBJ2-5; tentatively, D is TRBD1 or TRBD2 (5 bases each). Germline V gives CDR1 MDHEN, CDR2 SYDVKM. Trimming left V 4 bases short and J 3 bases short, with 18 bases between. The CDR3 is 16 amino acids. CDR3: CASSSTPPGREETQYF. As DNA, the CDR3 is TGTGCCAGCAGTTCGACCCCCCCGGGGCGGGAAGAGACCCAGTACTTC.

This chain connects TRBV5-1 to TRBJ2-1, with TRBD2 matching 12 bases. Germline lookup yields CDR1 SGHRS and CDR2 YFSETQ. The CDR3 length is 15 residues. V was clipped by 4 bases and J by 4 bases; unmatched bases: 3. Here the CDR3 reads CASSLGTSGYNEQFF. The CDR3, as DNA: TGCGCCAGCAGCCTCGGGACTAGCGGGTACAATGAGCAGTTCTTC.

This chain uses TRBV12-5 with TRBJ1-1; D call uncertain. This CDR3 contains 13 residues. Germline V CDR1 and CDR2: LGHNT, FRNRAP. V shed 3 bases and J shed 1 base, with 6 bases lying between them. CDR3 nucleotide sequence: TGTGCTAGTGGTTTTCGGGGGAACACTGAAGCTTTCTTT. It encodes CASGFRGNTEAFF.

The chain uses TRBV6-5 and TRBJ1-2; D gene ambiguous. The CDR3 extends over 12 amino acids. Germline CDR1 reads MNHEY; CDR2 reads SVGAGI. V was trimmed by 10 bases and J by 7 bases, leaving 16 bases between them. DNA of the CDR3: TGTGCCACTGGGGTAGGAGGACGTGGCTACACCTTC. Its translation is CATGVGGRGYTF.

The chain combines TRBV6-5 with TRBJ2-3, with TRBD2 identical over 10 bases. Germline assignment: CDR1 MNHEY and CDR2 SVGAGI. The CDR3 has 13 residues. The trim removed 6 bases at V and 8 bases at J, leaving 5 bases unmatched. This chain's CDR3 is CASSTLAGSTQYF. For the CDR3, the DNA is TGTGCCAGCAGCACACTAGCGGGGTCTACGCAGTATTTT.

The chain links TRBV7-2 to TRBJ2-5, with D unresolved. Germline V CDR1 and CDR2: SGHTA, FQGNSA. This CDR3 has 15 amino acids. Trimming stripped 6 bases from V and 3 bases from J, with 17 bases between. The chain's CDR3 is CASSSDSRRKETQYF. In DNA form, the CDR3 reads TGTGCCAGCAGTTCCGATAGCCGGCGGAAAGAGACCCAGTACTTC.

The rearrangement links TRBV19 to TRBJ2-1; D could derive from TRBD1 or TRBD2 (6 bases each). Germline lookup yields CDR1 LNHDA and CDR2 SQIVND (reference sequence). The V and J ends lost 5 bases and 0 bases respectively, with 14 bases between them. The CDR3 is 16 amino acids. CDR3 DNA: TGTGCCAGTAGTTTCCGGGGGCTGAGCTCCTACAATGAGCAGTTCTTC. It yields the protein CASSFRGLSSYNEQFF.

The chain has TRBV27 and TRBJ2-4, with a tentative D call TRBD1 (6 bases). The V gene's germline CDR1 is MNHEY and CDR2 SMNVEV (reference sequence). This CDR3 spans 18 amino acids. V dropped 5 bases and J dropped 3 bases, with 23 bases sitting between them. As DNA, the CDR3 is TGTGCCAGCAGTCGGGTCAGGGGTATTGGGGGAGTCAAAAACATTCAGTACTTC. It is translated as CASSRVRGIGGVKNIQYF.

The chain uses TRBV18 and TRBJ2-7, with 11 bases fitting TRBD2. Germline CDR1 is KGHSH and CDR2 is LQKENI. The CDR3 is 16 residues long. V lost 3 bases, J lost 3 bases, and 7 bases stayed unmatched. CDR3 protein: CASSPTGTSGGYEQYF. The CDR3 region has the DNA TGTGCCAGCTCACCCACCGGGACTAGCGGCGGCTACGAGCAGTACTTC.

This chain connects TRBV28 to TRBJ2-5, with TRBD2 matching over 7 bases. Trimming at V came to 3 bases and at J to 4 bases, leaving 14 bases not matched to a gene. The CDR3 consists of 17 residues. Per germline, CDR1 MDHEN and CDR2 SYDVKM. CDR3: CASSLAQPGGWSETQYF. The CDR3 DNA sequence: TGTGCCAGCAGTTTGGCTCAGCCGGGGGGATGGTCAGAGACCCAGTACTTC.